This entry lists 28 T cell receptor beta chains sequenced from one sample in a study of T cell responses to AZD1222 COVID-19 vaccine. Clones were sequenced by immunoSEQ multiplex PCR, and TCRdb holds only the in-frame ones, with some missing. The table shows about 120,000 clones, with approximately 87% occurring only once. The material was peripheral blood, obtained on day 0 of AZD1222 vaccination. These receptors were taken from an adult in good health.

The chain links TRBV27 to TRBJ1-1; no clear D gene. The CDR3 length is 14 residues. The V and J ends lost 0 bases and 6 bases respectively, with 11 bases between them. Germline loops: CDR1 MNHEY, CDR2 SMNVEV (reference sequence). The chain's CDR3 is CASSLSPAQPEAFF. The CDR3 DNA reads as TGTGCCAGCAGTTTATCACCGGCGCAACCTGAAGCTTTCTTT.

CDR3 nucleotide sequence: TGTGCCAGCAGTTTATTGGATATCGGGGAGCTGTTTTTT. It encodes CASSLLDIGELFF. The chain recombines TRBV27 with TRBJ2-2, with no clear D. Germline V gives CDR1 MNHEY, CDR2 SMNVEV (reference sequence). The CDR3 length is 13 residues. Trimming shortened V by 1 base and J by 7 bases, and 7 bases separated the two germline ends.

The genes are TRBV5-4 and TRBJ1-6; TRBD1 aligns across 9 bases. The V and J ends lost 3 bases and 9 bases, in that order; junction bases with no gene match: 4. Germline CDR1 SGHNT, CDR2 YYREEE (reference sequence). This CDR3 is built from 14 residues. The CDR3 is CASSSGQGGSPLHF. The CDR3 region has the DNA TGTGCCAGCAGCTCGGGACAGGGAGGTTCACCCCTCCACTTT.

This sequence joins TRBV2 and TRBJ1-2; 8 bases agree with TRBD1. The CDR3 is 15 residues long. CDR1 is SNHLY and CDR2 is FYNNEI in the germline V gene. V trimming: 3 bases; J trimming: 3 bases; junction bases outside the gene matches: 6. In nucleotides, the CDR3 is TGTGCCAGCAGTGAGTTGGGACAGGTTCACTATGGCTACACCTTC. Translating it yields CASSELGQVHYGYTF.

This clone occurred a few times. In nucleotides, the CDR3 is TGTGCCAGCAGTGGACAGGGGAATAATTCACCCCTCCACTTT. Translating gives CASSGQGNNSPLHF. The V call is TRBV11-2, the J call TRBJ1-6, with 9 nucleotides matching TRBD1. The length of the CDR3 is 14 residues. V dropped 6 bases and J dropped 5; count of bases not matched to a gene: 2. Germline loops: CDR1 SGHAT, CDR2 FQNNGV.

The V gene is TRBV7-8, the J gene TRBJ2-1, with D possibly TRBD2 on 7 matching bases. V was cut by 2 bases and J by 8 bases, with 19 bases left in between. Germline V gene lookup returns CDR1 SGHVS and CDR2 FQNEAQ. The CDR3 totals 16 residues. The CDR3 DNA reads TGTGCCAGCAGCTTAAATTCTCTTGGGGGGGCCTATGAGCAGTTCTTC. It translates to CASSLNSLGGAYEQFF.

This clone was seen more than once but under ten times. J is TRBJ2-2 and V is TRBV10-3; a weak D match, TRBD2 (6 bases). Germline lookup yields CDR1 ENHRY and CDR2 SYGVKD. Trimming removed 11 bases from V and 4 bases from J, with 17 bases in between. CDR3 size: 14 residues. CDR3 in amino acids: CASATEGFTGELFF. CDR3 in DNA: TGTGCCTCCGCTACGGAGGGTTTCACCGGGGAGCTGTTTTTT.

V is TRBV19 and J is TRBJ1-2; D call uncertain. V lost 4 bases to trimming and J lost 3 bases, with 3 bases between them. CDR1 LNHDA and CDR2 SQIVND come from the germline V gene (reference sequence). This CDR3 spans 11 amino acids. This CDR3 reads CASSRYYGYTF. CDR3 nucleotide sequence: TGTGCCAGTAGTAGATACTATGGCTACACCTTC.

The gene calls are TRBV6-5 and TRBJ1-2; a weak D match, TRBD1 (6 bases). Germline CDR1 MNHEY, CDR2 SVGAGI. V dropped 6 bases and J dropped 3 bases, with 11 bases sitting between them. The CDR3 sequence is 13 residues long. CDR3 coding DNA: TGTGCCAGCAGAAGGACAGACTACTATGGCTACACCTTC. Protein sequence: CASRRTDYYGYTF.

The J gene is TRBJ2-3, the V gene TRBV25-1, with 8 bases that match TRBD1. The CDR3 is 15 amino acids. J was trimmed by 3 bases and V by 4 bases; bases with no gene match: 6. From germline, CDR1 is MGHDK and CDR2 SYGVNS. The CDR3 DNA follows: TGTGCCAGCAGTGCCACAGGGGGAGCGACAGATACGCAGTATTTT. Amino acids: CASSATGGATDTQYF.

CDR3 nucleotide sequence: TGTGCCATCCTGGCACGGGAAGGAGAGACCCAGTACTTC. It yields the protein CAILAREGETQYF. The chain combines TRBV10-3 with TRBJ2-5, with TRBD2 as a possible D gene (5 bases). This CDR3 has 13 amino acids. V gave up 8 bases and J gave up 4 bases, with 14 bases separating them. CDR1 ENHRY and CDR2 SYGVKD come from the germline V gene.

The chain joins TRBV14 to TRBJ1-5; D possibly corresponds to TRBD1 (6 bases). CDR1 SGHDN and CDR2 FVKESK come from the germline V gene. V lost 4 bases and J lost 4, with 14 bases in between. The CDR3 is 15 amino acids. CDR3 DNA: TGTGCCAGCAGCCGAGGGGACACGAAGAATCAGCCCCAGCATTTT. Translation gives CASSRGDTKNQPQHF.

CDR3 nucleotide sequence: TGTGCCAGCAGCGTGGGAATGCAGCGGGGGGGCTTGGAGACCCAGTACTTC. Translation: CASSVGMQRGGLETQYF. V and J are TRBV9 and TRBJ2-5; 10 bases are a match to TRBD2. V dropped 2 bases and J dropped 5; count of bases not matched to a gene: 12. Per the germline V gene, CDR1 is SGDLS and CDR2 is YYNGEE. The CDR3 has 17 amino acids.

The V gene is TRBV29-1, the J gene TRBJ1-2, with D perhaps TRBD1 (5 bases). The CDR3 runs 14 residues. V was shortened by 4 bases and J by 2 bases, with 14 bases between the two germline ends. CDR1 is SQVTM, CDR2 ANQGSEA, per germline. The CDR3 region is CSVVLGQRNYGYTF. Here the CDR3 DNA reads TGCAGCGTTGTTCTTGGACAACGAAACTATGGCTACACCTTC.

J is TRBJ1-2 and V is TRBV15; possible D gene TRBD1, 6 bases. The CDR3 runs 13 residues. Trimming removed 8 bases at V and 6 bases at J, with 16 bases between. CDR1 is LNHNV, CDR2 YYDKDF, per germline (reference sequence). This CDR3 reads CATPTEAGDGYTF. The DNA for the CDR3 is TGTGCCACCCCTACCGAGGCAGGGGATGGCTACACCTTC.

The rearrangement uses TRBV19 and TRBJ2-5; 12 positions match TRBD1. V lost 9 bases to trimming and J lost 1 base; unmatched junction nucleotides: 6. This CDR3 is built from 15 residues. In germline, CDR1 is LNHDA, CDR2 SQIVND (reference sequence). CDR3 nucleotide sequence: TGTGCCAGCTCGGGACAGGGGGCCCTCCAAGAGACCCAGTACTTC. As protein: CASSGQGALQETQYF.

This chain joins TRBV5-6 and TRBJ2-7; unclear D gene. The CDR3 is 14 residues long. The V end lost 0 bases, the J end lost 5 bases, and 12 bases lay between the germline ends. From germline, CDR1 is SGHDT and CDR2 YYEEEE. DNA for the CDR3: TGTGCCAGCAGCTTGGGGTTACGTGGCCACGAGCAGTACTTC. It encodes CASSLGLRGHEQYF.

The chain is built from TRBV7-9 and TRBJ1-2, with TRBD1 matching over 7 bases. This CDR3 has 13 amino acids. Germline CDR1 SEHNR, CDR2 FQNEAQ (reference sequence). V was clipped by 5 bases and J by 6 bases; unmatched bases: 6. The CDR3 DNA sequence: TGTGCCAGCAGCCCGCGGGACAGCGATGGCTACACCTTC. This encodes CASSPRDSDGYTF.

The chain has TRBV19 and TRBJ1-2; 7 bases are shared with TRBD1. CDR3 length equals 13 residues. J gave up 6 bases and V 5 bases, and 6 bases lay outside the gene matches. CDR1 LNHDA and CDR2 SQIVND come from the germline V gene (reference sequence). This CDR3 reads CASSRSTGNGYTF. The DNA for the CDR3 is TGTGCCAGTAGTCGCTCGACAGGGAATGGCTACACCTTC.

The gene calls are TRBV7-9 and TRBJ1-5; the match to TRBD1 covers 9 bases. From germline, CDR1 is SEHNR and CDR2 FQNEAQ (reference sequence). The CDR3 extends over 15 amino acids. The J segment lost 2 bases and the V segment lost 3 bases, leaving 2 bases of the junction unmatched. CDR3 sequence: CASSFGTGRNQPQHF. For the CDR3, the DNA is TGTGCCAGCAGCTTCGGGACAGGGCGCAATCAGCCCCAGCATTTT. The variable domain in full, with the rest retrieved from reference TRBV7-9 and TRBJ1-5, is DTGVSQNPRHKITKRGQNVTFRCDPISEHNRLYWYRQTLGQGPEFLTYFQNEAQLEKSRLLSDRFSAERPKGSFSTLEIQRTEQGDSAMYLCASSFGTGRNQPQHFGDGTRLSIL.

The chain couples TRBV18 to TRBJ2-7; TRBD1 agrees at 9 bases. This CDR3 contains 16 residues. Germline CDR1 and CDR2: KGHSH and LQKENI. V lost 5 bases, J lost 4 bases, and 12 bases stayed unmatched. The CDR3 sequence: CASSRPGQGGYYEQYF. CDR3 nucleotide sequence: TGTGCCAGCTCAAGGCCGGGACAGGGAGGATATTACGAGCAGTACTTC.

CDR3 sequence reads: CASSLLDRGGTEAFF. CDR3 sequence (DNA): TGTGCCAGCAGCCTCCTGGACAGGGGTGGGACTGAAGCTTTCTTT. The rearrangement uses TRBV6-2 or TRBV6-3 and TRBJ1-1; TRBD1 matches 9 bases. CDR3 length equals 15 residues. V was clipped by 6 bases and J by 5 bases; unmatched bases: 10. Germline V gene lookup returns CDR1 MNHEY and CDR2 SVGEGT.

V is TRBV3-1 (or the pseudogene TRBV3-2) and J is TRBJ1-4; tentatively, D is TRBD1 (6 bases). Germline V gene sequence: CDR1 LGHDT, CDR2 YNNKEL (reference sequence). The CDR3 runs 15 residues. V dropped 2 bases and J dropped 8 bases, with 15 bases sitting between them. Here the CDR3 reads CASSQSGDPLEKLFF. The CDR3 nucleotides are TGTGCCAGCAGCCAATCAGGGGACCCCCTCGAAAAACTGTTTTTT.

This rearrangement joins TRBV5-6 to TRBJ2-3; D remains unclear. V was cut by 3 bases and J by 3 bases, with 8 bases left in between. Germline assignment: CDR1 SGHDT and CDR2 YYEEEE. The length of the CDR3 is 13 residues. DNA of the CDR3: TGTGCCAGCAGCTACGACCTAACAGATACGCAGTATTTT. It specifies CASSYDLTDTQYF.

The V call is TRBV7-6, the J call TRBJ1-5, with D possibly TRBD1 on 5 matching bases. The V gene's germline CDR1 is SGHVS and CDR2 FNYEAQ. The CDR3 consists of 13 residues. Trimming pared 2 bases from V and 7 bases from J, leaving 9 bases between. Here the CDR3 reads CASSLRGEQPQHF. The CDR3 region has the DNA TGTGCCAGCAGCTTAAGGGGCGAGCAGCCCCAGCATTTT.

The chain employs TRBV5-6 and TRBJ2-4; D unresolved. Trimming stripped 2 bases from V and 6 bases from J, with 12 bases between. This CDR3 contains 14 residues. Germline CDR1 SGHDT, CDR2 YYEEEE. The CDR3 here is CASSLRAVINIQYF. The CDR3 nucleotides are TGTGCCAGCAGCTTACGGGCTGTGATAAACATTCAGTACTTC. Using reference TRBV5-6 and TRBJ2-4 for the parts outside the CDR3, the full variable domain is DAGVTQSPTHLIKTRGQQVTLRCSPKSGHDTVSWYQQALGQGPQFIFQYYEEEERQRGNFPDRFSGHQFPNYSSELNVNALLLGDSALYLCASSLRAVINIQYFGAGTRLSVL.

A remark on this clone: Distinct nucleotide sequences in the sample also encode this CDR3. J is TRBJ1-1 and V is TRBV18; possibly TRBD1 for D (5 bases). Deletions cut 2 bases from V and 4 bases from J, with 11 bases between. The CDR3 covers 14 residues. Germline V gene lookup returns CDR1 KGHSH and CDR2 LQKENI. The CDR3 protein is CASSPGQGRTEAFF. CDR3 nucleotides: TGTGCCAGCTCACCAGGGCAGGGTCGCACTGAAGCTTTCTTT.

The gene calls are TRBV6-5 and TRBJ2-1; TRBD2 aligns across 8 bases. V trimming: 2 bases; J trimming: 13 bases; junction bases outside the gene matches: 4. The V gene's germline CDR1 is MNHEY and CDR2 SVGAGI. The CDR3 is 12 residues long. CDR3 region: CASSYGGLDQFF. The CDR3 DNA is TGTGCCAGCAGTTACGGGGGACTAGATCAGTTCTTC.